This T cell receptor beta chain was documented in a study of T cell responses to AZD1222 COVID-19 vaccine. Study outcomes and limitations: In a largely white British group with more females than males, clonal diversity was possibly underestimated. The number of AZD1222 recipients seropositive at baseline was only 5 to 7. Spike-wide vaccine-associated CD4 TCRs dominated at 160-218 and 743-854.

Per the germline V gene, CDR1 is MGHRA and CDR2 is YSYEKL. The CDR3 has 14 amino acids. V was trimmed by 1 base and J by 3 bases, leaving 7 bases between them. The table lists this clone with a count of one. Its target is unknown. The assay was immunoSEQ multiplex PCR, and TCRdb's table has in-frame clones only and misses some. Of about 110,000 clones in the sample, 87% were seen once. This receptor was taken from an adult in good health. The sequences come from peripheral blood, collected on day 0 of AZD1222 vaccination. This chain links TRBV4-1 with TRBJ1-5, with D uncertain. The CDR3: CASSQGGYNQPQHF. For the CDR3, the DNA is TGCGCCAGCAGCCAAGGAGGTTACAATCAGCCCCAGCATTTT.